Each of the 8 T cell receptor beta chains below was sequenced from the same sample in a study of Tregs in tolerant kidney transplant recipients. Generated by immunoSEQ multiplex PCR, the TCRdb table keeps only in-frame clones and is missing some. The data hold about 31,000 clones, with 82% observed a single time. Their antigens are not known. The sequenced material came from Tregs from blood cultured with allogeneic cells. The receptors derive from a human donor in good health.

The chain joins TRBV19 to TRBJ1-5; D perhaps matches TRBD1 (5 bases). The germline V gene encodes CDR1 LNHDA and CDR2 SQIVND (reference sequence). Trimming left V 2 bases short and J 4 bases short, with 9 bases between. The CDR3 length is 14 residues. CDR3 amino acids: CASSIRGHNQPQHF. CDR3 sequence (DNA): TGTGCCAGTAGTATACGGGGCCATAATCAGCCCCAGCATTTT.

V and J are TRBV7-2 and TRBJ2-5; the match to TRBD2 covers 14 bases. Germline CDR1 and CDR2: SGHTA and FQGNSA. Unmatched junction bases numbered 0, after V lost 1 base and J lost 5 bases. This CDR3 region has 15 residues. The CDR3: CASSLGTSGRETQYF. The CDR3 DNA sequence: TGTGCCAGCAGCTTAGGGACTAGCGGGAGGGAGACCCAGTACTTC.

V gene TRBV6-1 combines with J gene TRBJ2-7; D is perhaps TRBD1 or TRBD2 (5 bases each). The CDR3 loop spans 15 amino acids. Germline loops: CDR1 MNHNS, CDR2 SASEGT. Trimming took 7 bases from V and 3 from J, leaving 19 bases between them. The CDR3, as DNA: TGTGCCAGCACTCGCGCCCTGGGGGATCGCTACGAGCAGTACTTC. Protein product: CASTRALGDRYEQYF.

The chain carries TRBV19 and TRBJ1-2; no reliable D call. Germline V gene data show CDR1 as LNHDA and CDR2 as SQIVND (reference sequence). The CDR3 is made up of 13 amino acids. Trimming removed 2 bases from V and 2 bases from J, with 6 bases in between. CDR3 bases: TGTGCCAGTAGTATAACCCCAAACTATGGCTACACCTTC. Translating it yields CASSITPNYGYTF.

This clone has a handful of counts. V gene TRBV7-9 combines with J gene TRBJ2-1, with a weak D call TRBD1 (6 bases). CDR3 length: 15 residues. V shed 5 bases and J shed 6 bases, with 17 bases lying between them. Germline assignment: CDR1 SEHNR and CDR2 FQNEAQ (reference sequence). In DNA, the CDR3 is TGTGCCAGCAGCCCCCAGCGACAGGTACGCAATGAGCAGTTCTTC. Encoded protein: CASSPQRQVRNEQFF.

This chain links TRBV6-1 with TRBJ2-7, with a possible D match to TRBD2 (5 bases). The V gene lost 1 base and the J gene lost 4 bases, with 17 bases spanning the gap. CDR1 MNHNS and CDR2 SASEGT come from the germline V gene. The CDR3 is made up of 16 amino acids. DNA for the CDR3: TGTGCCAGCAGTGAAGTGGTCGGGGTGGTCCCATACGAGCAGTACTTC. Translating it yields CASSEVVGVVPYEQYF.

This sequence joins TRBV5-1 and TRBJ1-6, with a weak D call TRBD1 (6 bases). CDR1 SGHRS and CDR2 YFSETQ come from the germline V gene. The CDR3 runs 15 residues. V shed 0 bases and J shed 8 bases, with 12 bases lying between them. CDR3 bases: TGCGCCAGCAGCTTGGACGGACAGTGGGATTCACCCCTCCACTTT. Translated, it gives CASSLDGQWDSPLHF. Based on the CDR3 plus reference TRBV5-1 and TRBJ1-6, the full variable domain is KAGVTQTPRYLIKTRGQQVTLSCSPISGHRSVSWYQQTPGQGLQFLFEYFSETQRNKGNFPGRFSGRQFSNSRSEMNVSTLELGDSALYLCASSLDGQWDSPLHFGNGTRLTVT.

This chain uses TRBV5-1 with TRBJ2-3; 8 bases line up with TRBD1. The J segment lost 2 bases and the V segment lost 5 bases, leaving 10 bases of the junction unmatched. Germline CDR1 SGHRS, CDR2 YFSETQ. CDR3 length equals 16 residues. The DNA of the CDR3 is TGCGCCAGCAGTATATTAAACAGGGGGGCCACAGATACGCAGTATTTT. This codes for CASSILNRGATDTQYF. The whole variable domain, remainder taken from reference TRBV5-1 and TRBJ2-3, is KAGVTQTPRYLIKTRGQQVTLSCSPISGHRSVSWYQQTPGQGLQFLFEYFSETQRNKGNFPGRFSGRQFSNSRSEMNVSTLELGDSALYLCASSILNRGATDTQYFGPGTRLTVL.